These T cell receptor beta chains were read from a single sample in a study of CD8+CD57+ T cells in acquired aplastic anemia. TCRdb re-analysed the reads in MiXCR, keeping a single row per CDR3 protein. The table records 200,000 to 250,000 distinct CDR3 sequences, over 60% of them present only once. Sequencing input: sorted CD4+, CD8+, or CD8+CD57+ T cells (not recorded which) from PBMCs. The receptor source for this set is a human donor in good health. Both conserved end residues are part of each CDR3. D genes are given only for firm matches. Not all rows give a size; the values are once, few, many and, for expanded clones, a class.

TRBV7-9	TRBD1	TRBJ2-7	once	TGTGCCAGCAGCTCGACAGGGTTCGAGCAGTACTTC	CASSSTGFEQYF
TRBV7-9	.	TRBJ2-5	.	TGTGCCAGCAGCACGGGGGCGGAGACCCAGTACTTC	CASSTGAETQYF
TRBV19	TRBD1	TRBJ2-3	many	TGTGCCAGTAGTCCTCGGGACAGGGTCACAGATACGCAGTATTTT	CASSPRDRVTDTQYF
TRBV10-3	.	TRBJ2-7	.	TGTGCCTGGGCCTCCGAGCAGTACTTC	CAWASEQYF
TRBV5-1	.	TRBJ2-3	.	TGCGCCAGCAGCTTGGAGCCCCGCAGTAGCACAGATACGCAGTATTTT	CASSLEPRSSTDTQYF
TRBV7-9	.	TRBJ1-2	.	TGTGCCAGCAGCTTAGACAGGGAGGGCTACACCTTC	CASSLDREGYTF
TRBV27	.	TRBJ2-7	many	TGTGCCAGCAGTTTAGGGGTACAGCGAGGAGCCGACGAGCAGTACTTC	CASSLGVQRGADEQYF
TRBV9	.	TRBJ2-7	.	TGTGCCAGTCGCCCCCTAGGGCAGGGAGTCGGGGACTACGAGCAGTACTTC	CASRPLGQGVGDYEQYF
TRBV27	TRBD1	TRBJ2-7	many	TGTGCCAGCAGTTTGACTACAGGGGGGAGCTCCTACGAGCAGTACTTC	CASSLTTGGSSYEQYF
TRBV15	TRBD1	TRBJ2-3	.	TGTGCCACCAGCAGAGATAGGGGTACAGGGGCAGTTACGCAGTATTTT	CATSRDRGTGAVTQYF
TRBV7-6	.	TRBJ2-4	many	TGTGCCAGCAGCTTAGCCCCAGGGTCCCAAAACATTCAGTACTTC	CASSLAPGSQNIQYF
TRBV5-5	.	TRBJ1-1	.	TGTGCCAGCAGGGATGCAGGGGTGGCGGGGACTGAAGCTTTCTTT	CASRDAGVAGTEAFF
TRBV29-1	.	TRBJ1-5	.	TGCAGCGTTGAAGATGCTGGGTATAGCAATCAGCCCCAGCATTTT	CSVEDAGYSNQPQHF
TRBV5-1	.	TRBJ1-6	.	TGCGCCAGCAGCCCACAGGGAGGGGATAATTCACCCCTCCACTTT	CASSPQGGDNSPLHF
TRBV6-1	TRBD2	TRBJ2-5	.	TGTGCCAGCAGTCCGAACGGGGGGAAGACCCAGTACTTC	CASSPNGGKTQYF
TRBV6-5	TRBD1	TRBJ2-7	.	TGTGCCAGCAGTGCCAGGACAGGGGATTCGAGCGAGCAGTACTTC	CASSARTGDSSEQYF
TRBV6-5	TRBD1	TRBJ1-5	once	TGTGCCAGCAGCCGGGACAGGGCTCCGTATTCCGATCAGCCCCAGCATTTT	CASSRDRAPYSDQPQHF
TRBV19	.	TRBJ2-7	many	TGTGCCAGTAGTATAGGGACAGAGCAGTACTTC	CASSIGTEQYF
TRBV5-6	TRBD2	TRBJ2-5	many	TGTGCCAGCAGCCCAACTAGCGGGAGAGCGGGTCAAGAGACCCAGTACTTC	CASSPTSGRAGQETQYF
TRBV10-2	.	TRBJ1-2	few	TGCGCCAGCAGTGACCAGGACGGCTACACCTTC	CASSDQDGYTF
TRBV12-3/TRBV12-4	TRBD1	TRBJ1-2	.	TGTGCCAGCAGTGCTCGACAGGGTACCTATGGCTACACCTTC	CASSARQGTYGYTF
TRBV7-9	.	TRBJ1-2	many	TGTGCCAGCAGCCCCCCCGGACAGTCCATCTATGGCTACACCTTC	CASSPPGQSIYGYTF
TRBV6-5	TRBD1	TRBJ1-6	.	TGTGCCAGCAGTTACTCCTCGGGACAGGGGTATTCACCCCTCCACTTT	CASSYSSGQGYSPLHF
TRBV24-1	.	TRBJ2-1	few	TGTGCCACCGGTAGCTCCTACAATGAGCAGTTCTTC	CATGSSYNEQFF
TRBV20-1	.	TRBJ1-1	many	TGCAGTGCTAGAGGATCGGGGGAGGTCACTGAAGCTTTCTTT	CSARGSGEVTEAFF
TRBV12-5	.	TRBJ1-1	.	TGTGCTAGTGCCGCCCGTGGGGACACTGAAGCTTTCTTT	CASAARGDTEAFF
TRBV29-1	.	TRBJ1-5	.	TGCAGCGGATCGTGGGGTAGCAATCAGCCCCAGCATTTT	CSGSWGSNQPQHF
TRBV5-4	TRBD1	TRBJ2-7	.	TGTGCCAGCAGCTTGGAGTGGACAGGGGCTTACGAGCAGTACTTC	CASSLEWTGAYEQYF
TRBV20-1	.	TRBJ2-7	.	TGCAGTGCTAGCGGGCCGGGCTCCTACGAGCAGTACTTC	CSASGPGSYEQYF
TRBV4-1	TRBD1	TRBJ2-7	.	TGCGCCAGCAGCTTCAGGACAGGGTCCTACGAGCAGTACTTC	CASSFRTGSYEQYF
TRBV7-9	.	TRBJ2-5	many	TGTGCCAGCAGCTTAGTGGCCCAAGAGACCCAGTACTTC	CASSLVAQETQYF
TRBV29-1	TRBD2	TRBJ2-3	many	TGCAGCGTGGGTGGGTTCGGGGGGGGTGTAAGCACAGATACGCAGTATTTT	CSVGGFGGGVSTDTQYF
TRBV2	.	TRBJ1-4	.	TGTGCCAGCAGTCCGGCGTCGGATGAAAAACTGTTTTTT	CASSPASDEKLFF
TRBV10-2	.	TRBJ2-7	few	TGCGCCAGCGCTCAGGGGACCCTCGAGCAGTACTTC	CASAQGTLEQYF
TRBV19	.	TRBJ2-1	many	TGTGCCAGTAGTATGGGAGGGGGGGCCTACAATGAGCAGTTCTTC	CASSMGGGAYNEQFF
TRBV7-2	.	TRBJ2-1	.	TGTGCCAGCAGCTCAGAGGGCAGCTCCTACAATGAGCAGTTCTTC	CASSSEGSSYNEQFF
TRBV7-9	.	TRBJ1-1	.	TGTGCCAGCAGCTTGGGTGAGGGAGGGATGAACACTGAAGCTTTCTTT	CASSLGEGGMNTEAFF
TRBV10-3	.	TRBJ2-1	few	TGTGCCATCTCGTCAGCGGGTAGCTCCTACAATGAGCAGTTCTTC	CAISSAGSSYNEQFF
TRBV5-8	.	TRBJ2-3	many	TGTGCCAGCAGCTTGGATGCAGATACGCAGTATTTT	CASSLDADTQYF
TRBV7-6	TRBD1	TRBJ2-2	.	TGTGCCAGCAGTAACAGGGGGACCGGGGAGCTGTTTTTT	CASSNRGTGELFF
TRBV5-8	.	TRBJ1-6	many	TGTGCCAGCAGCTTGCTTGGAGAGTATAATTCACCCCTCCACTTT	CASSLLGEYNSPLHF
TRBV2	TRBD1	TRBJ2-7	.	TGTGCCAGCAGTCGAGCAGGGGGCTACGAGCAGTACTTC	CASSRAGGYEQYF
TRBV29-1	.	TRBJ2-7	.	TGCAGCGTACTAGGGGGGACCTACGAGCAGTACTTC	CSVLGGTYEQYF
TRBV9	.	TRBJ2-2	.	TGTGCCAGCAGCATGGGACTTACCGGGGAGCTGTTTTTT	CASSMGLTGELFF
TRBV20-1	.	TRBJ1-1	.	TGCAGTGCTGGCAGGGGAAGGGACACTGAAGCTTTCTTT	CSAGRGRDTEAFF
TRBV2	TRBD1	TRBJ2-3	.	TGTGCCAGCAGTGAATGGACAGGGGGCGCAGATACGCAGTATTTT	CASSEWTGGADTQYF
TRBV5-6	.	TRBJ2-7	.	TGTGCCAGCAGCTTGGCTGGGACACATTACGAGCAGTACTTC	CASSLAGTHYEQYF
TRBV7-9	TRBD2	TRBJ2-1	.	TGTGCCAGAAGCCCCTTACTAGCGCCCAATGAGCAGTTCTTC	CARSPLLAPNEQFF
TRBV24-1	TRBD2	TRBJ2-2	.	TGTGCCACCCGGGGGGACACCGGGGAGCTGTTTTTT	CATRGDTGELFF
TRBV20-1	TRBD2	TRBJ2-3	.	TGCAGTGCTCTAGCGGGAGTAACCGATACGCAGTATTTT	CSALAGVTDTQYF
TRBV5-1	.	TRBJ1-6	.	TGCGCCAGCAGCTTGGGGACGGCCTATAATTCACCCCTCCACTTT	CASSLGTAYNSPLHF